These 15 T cell receptor beta chains originate from one sample sequenced in a study of OX40 agonist ivuxolimab in advanced cancers. Sequenced by immunoSEQ multiplex PCR; TCRdb stores in-frame clones only, minus some. The sample lists approximately 62,000 clones; 80% to 95% were seen once. The sequencing used CD4+ or CD8+ T cells sorted from blood, collected in a trial of the OX40 agonist ivuxolimab. The receptors were gathered from an adult with an advanced solid tumor such as melanoma, head and neck, liver or kidney cancer.

V and J are TRBV7-6 and TRBJ2-5, with a tentative D call TRBD2 (5 bases). There are 18 residues in the CDR3. Between the trimmed V and J ends, which lost 5 bases and 5 bases, there was a span of 27 bases. The germline V gene has CDR1 SGHVS and CDR2 FNYEAQ. The CDR3 is CASSPQMEEGSFRETQYF. Here the CDR3 DNA reads TGTGCCAGCAGCCCCCAGATGGAAGAGGGATCGTTTCGGGAGACCCAGTACTTC.

For the CDR3, the DNA is TGTGCCAGCAGTCTTTCGACAGGGTTGAACACTGAAGCTTTCTTT. This gives the protein CASSLSTGLNTEAFF. J is TRBJ1-1 and V is TRBV27, with TRBD1 matching over 7 bases. The CDR3 totals 15 residues. Germline assignment: CDR1 MNHEY and CDR2 SMNVEV (reference sequence). J lost 0 bases, V lost 5 bases, and 6 bases had no gene match.

This clone was detected once. The CDR3 region has the DNA TGTGCCAGCAGCTTCCCGGAGGCACAGAACTATGGCTACACCTTC. It is translated as CASSFPEAQNYGYTF. The chain employs TRBV7-9 and TRBJ1-2; no reliable D call. V gave up 3 bases and J gave up 2 bases, with 13 bases separating them. CDR1 is SEHNR, CDR2 FQNEAQ, per germline (reference sequence). The CDR3 sequence is 15 residues long.

The chain recombines TRBV30 with TRBJ2-7; D not resolved. Per germline, CDR1 GTSNPN and CDR2 SVGIG (reference sequence). The CDR3 has 13 residues. V shed 0 bases and J shed 4 bases, with 10 bases lying between them. CDR3 DNA sequence: TGTGCCTGGAGTGTATATGGGAAGTACGAGCAGTACTTC. This translates into CAWSVYGKYEQYF.

The genes are TRBV11-3 and TRBJ2-5; TRBD2 aligns across 7 bases. CDR3 length: 14 amino acids. Losses at the gene ends were 1 base for V and 4 bases for J; bases not matched to a gene: 3. Germline lookup yields CDR1 SGHNT and CDR2 YENEEA. CDR3 bases: TGTGCCAGCAGCTTAGCGGGGGAGGGAGAGACCCAGTACTTC. Amino acids: CASSLAGEGETQYF.

A single count supports this clone. The chain links TRBV7-2 to TRBJ2-7; D call uncertain. Between the trimmed V and J ends, which lost 7 bases and 1 base, there was a span of 11 bases. Germline V gives CDR1 SGHTA, CDR2 FQGNSA. The CDR3 extends over 13 amino acids. CDR3 region: CASTRTESYEQYF. Here the CDR3 DNA reads TGTGCCAGCACCAGGACGGAATCCTACGAGCAGTACTTC.

The genes are TRBV27 and TRBJ1-5, with a tentative D call TRBD1 (6 bases). CDR3 length equals 15 residues. The germline gives CDR1 MNHEY, CDR2 SMNVEV (reference sequence). The germline V and J ends were trimmed by 0 bases and 6 bases, with 12 bases remaining between them. For the CDR3, the DNA is TGTGCCAGCAGTTTATCGCTGGGGGCTCCTCAGCCCCAGCATTTT. This translates into CASSLSLGAPQPQHF.

This chain links TRBV9 with TRBJ1-2, with a tentative D call TRBD1 (5 bases). V dropped 2 bases and J dropped 6 bases, with 20 bases sitting between them. Germline V gene lookup returns CDR1 SGDLS and CDR2 YYNGEE. This CDR3 region has 16 residues. CDR3 DNA sequence: TGTGCCAGCAGCGTCGTTGACACGAGGGGCGGGGATGGCTACACCTTC. This translates into CASSVVDTRGGDGYTF.

V gene TRBV5-1 combines with J gene TRBJ2-1; D is perhaps TRBD1 (5 bases). V was shortened by 2 bases and J by 2 bases, with 11 bases between the two germline ends. CDR1 is SGHRS and CDR2 is YFSETQ in the germline V gene. The CDR3 sequence is 15 residues long. The CDR3 protein is CASSFRTGTYNEQFF. In DNA form, the CDR3 reads TGCGCCAGCAGCTTTAGAACAGGAACCTACAATGAGCAGTTCTTC.

V and J are TRBV12-5 and TRBJ2-2; TRBD1 might be the D (7 bases). The CDR3 sequence is 14 residues long. Germline V gene lookup returns CDR1 LGHNT and CDR2 FRNRAP. The germline V and J ends were trimmed by 4 bases and 5 bases, with 11 bases remaining between them. CDR3 in amino acids: CASGSQGGTGELFF. The CDR3 nucleotides read TGTGCTAGTGGTTCCCAGGGGGGAACCGGGGAGCTGTTTTTT.

The gene calls are TRBV27 and TRBJ1-2, with a tentative D call TRBD1 (5 bases). Germline lookup yields CDR1 MNHEY and CDR2 SMNVEV (reference sequence). V lost 6 bases and J lost 0, with 8 bases in between. The CDR3 sequence is 13 residues long. This CDR3 reads CASRDISNYGYTF. CDR3 nucleotides: TGTGCCAGCAGGGACATCTCTAACTATGGCTACACCTTC.

V and J are TRBV6-5 and TRBJ1-1; weak D call: TRBD1 (6 bases). Looked up from germline, CDR1 is MNHEY and CDR2 is SVGAGI. The V gene lost 5 bases and the J gene lost 4 bases, with 17 bases spanning the gap. The CDR3 has 15 amino acids. The CDR3 loop reads CASSPPAQGGTEAFF. The DNA of the CDR3 is TGTGCCAGCAGTCCCCCCGCACAGGGCGGCACTGAAGCTTTCTTT.

The chain is built from TRBV6-6 and TRBJ2-7; TRBD2 agrees at 11 bases. The length of the CDR3 is 14 residues. Germline V gene data show CDR1 as MNHNY and CDR2 as SVGAGI (reference sequence). J lost 7 bases, V lost 6 bases, and 8 bases had no gene match. This CDR3 is CASSLAGGPGEQYF. As DNA, the CDR3 is TGTGCCAGCAGCCTAGCGGGGGGTCCCGGTGAGCAGTACTTC.

The CDR3 region is CASSLGHTTYEQYF. The DNA for the CDR3 is TGTGCCAGCAGCTTAGGGCACACCACCTACGAGCAGTACTTC. The rearrangement uses TRBV11-2 and TRBJ2-7; D gene unclear. The CDR3 covers 14 residues. Trimming stripped 1 base from V and 2 bases from J, with 9 bases between. Germline lookup yields CDR1 SGHAT and CDR2 FQNNGV.

The V and J genes are TRBV6-1 and TRBJ1-3, with D hard to call. The CDR3 is 13 amino acids. Trimming pared 8 bases from V and 0 bases from J, leaving 8 bases between. The germline V gene encodes CDR1 MNHNS and CDR2 SASEGT. The CDR3 sequence: CASDIFSGNTIYF. The CDR3 DNA is TGTGCCAGCGACATATTCTCTGGAAACACCATATATTTT.